The entry below gives a single TCR beta chain sequence along with its context. Authors' methods: Nucleated cell number was recorded as an estimate derived from reference gene primer amplification. Only in-frame clones appear in the TCRdb table, and some are missing; sequencing was by immunoSEQ multiplex PCR. Clonal size and the V and J genes are those of that table, whereas D and trimming came from the DNA. In the table there are 65,000 or so clones, over 65% of which are singletons. The entry originates in a study of blood T cell repertoires in COVID-19. In the study overall: Donors in the United States, Italy and Spain gave samples during acute or convalescent COVID-19. The cDNA or gDNA used as material had been derived from T cells, B-cell-depleted T cells, or PBMCs.

The receptor was derived from a woman aged 70 to 79 with acute or convalescent COVID-19. Sequencing was carried out using peripheral blood.

The CDR3 sequence: CASSLVVGTGGLETQYF. The CDR3 nucleotides read TGTGCCAGCAGCTTAGTTGTAGGGACAGGGGGTTTGGAGACCCAGTACTTC. The chain couples TRBV7-2 to TRBJ2-5; 11 positions agree with TRBD1. V lost 1 base and J lost 5; bases outside the gene matches: 9. This CDR3 is built from 17 residues. CDR1 SGHTA and CDR2 FQGNSA come from the germline V gene.